The source of this TCR beta chain is a study of blood T cell repertoires in COVID-19. Turning to the study itself: The United States, Italy and Spain provided the acute and convalescent COVID-19 samples.

Germline lookup yields CDR1 SGHRS and CDR2 YFSETQ. The CDR3 contains 13 residues. Authors' methods: Amplification of reference gene primers was used by the study to estimate nucleated cell counts. TCRdb's table, derived via immunoSEQ multiplex PCR, lists solely in-frame clones and lacks some. D and trimming come from the DNA, and the V and J calls and clone size come from that table. This sample has about 120,000 clones, with approximately 81% found just once. About this clone: At one end, the junction sequence differs from germline, possibly due to a read error.

The TCR was taken from a man aged 35-49 years with acute or convalescent COVID-19. What was sequenced was peripheral blood. The rearrangement joins TRBV5-1 to TRBJ2-3; 8 bases are shared with TRBD2. CDR3 bases: TGCGCCAGCAGCTTAAACGTAGCGGGGCCCTCGAATTTT. It codes for CASSLNVAGPSNF.